This is a list of T cell receptor beta chains from one sample in a study of T cells in Graves' hyperthyroidism and ophthalmopathy. TCRdb reprocessed the multiplex PCR reads via MiXCR and lists one record per CDR3 protein. The sample lists about 210,000 distinct CDR3 sequences; around 20% were seen once. The sequenced sample was blood. Receptors originate from a man in his forties with Graves' hyperthyroidism. Both conserved end residues are part of each CDR3. The D gene is left open where the match is weak. Clone size is stated in some rows and not others, as once, few, many or a class when expanded.

TRBJ2-3	TRBV12-3/TRBV12-4	-	-	CASSPTRLGSDTQYF	TGTGCCAGCAGTCCGACTAGACTCGGGTCAGATACGCAGTATTTT
TRBJ2-1	TRBV7-2	TRBD1	many	CASSLRRQGLNEQFF	TGTGCCAGCAGCTTAAGGAGACAGGGTTTAAATGAGCAGTTCTTC
TRBJ1-1	TRBV12-3/TRBV12-4	-	-	CASSLEGAGEAFF	TGTGCCAGCAGTTTAGAAGGCGCAGGTGAAGCTTTCTTT
TRBJ2-5	TRBV3-1	TRBD2	-	CASRPLAGTQETRYF	TGTGCCAGCAGACCCCTAGCGGGGACCCAAGAGACCCGGTACTTC
TRBJ2-2	TRBV5-5	-	-	CASSFNRQLIGGELFF	TGTGCCAGCAGCTTCAACAGACAGCTAATTGGCGGGGAGCTGTTTTTT
TRBJ2-3	TRBV3-1	-	many	CASSQERTADTQYF	TGTGCCAGCAGCCAAGAAAGGACAGCAGATACGCAGTATTTT
TRBJ2-3	TRBV6-1	TRBD2	few	CASSQRGGTDTQYF	TGTGCCAGCAGTCAGCGGGGGGGCACAGATACGCAGTATTTT
TRBJ2-7	TRBV7-9	-	many	CASSDTRGYEQYF	TGTGCCAGCAGCGACACGCGCGGCTACGAGCAGTACTTC
TRBJ1-1	TRBV12-3/TRBV12-4	TRBD1	many	CASTKGQGGTEAFF	TGTGCCAGCACCAAAGGGCAGGGGGGGACTGAAGCTTTCTTT
TRBJ2-2	TRBV7-2	-	many	CASSSWWGTGELFF	TGTGCCAGCAGCTCATGGTGGGGAACCGGGGAGCTGTTTTTT
TRBJ2-5	TRBV30	-	-	CAWSRQVEETQYF	TGTGCCTGGAGTCGTCAGGTGGAGGAGACCCAGTACTTC
TRBJ1-5	TRBV6-2/TRBV6-3	-	many	CASSNGYQPQHF	TGTGCCAGCAGCAACGGGTATCAGCCCCAGCATTTT
TRBJ2-3	TRBV9	-	few	CASSVLGTDTQYF	TGTGCCAGCAGCGTATTAGGAACAGATACGCAGTATTTT
TRBJ1-1	TRBV30	-	-	CAWSVLRAGGFF	TGTGCCTGGAGTGTACTTCGGGCGGGGGGTTTCTTT
TRBJ1-4	TRBV7-2	-	many	CASSLGVSGNEKLFF	TGTGCCAGCAGCTTAGGTGTTTCGGGGAATGAAAAACTGTTTTTT
TRBJ2-3	TRBV7-9	TRBD2	many	CASSPRPGTTRSGDTQYF	TGTGCCAGCAGCCCCCGCCCCGGGACTACCAGGTCTGGAGATACGCAGTATTTT
TRBJ1-6	TRBV19	-	-	CASSTQGLGNSPLHF	TGTGCCAGTAGTACTCAGGGATTGGGCAATTCACCCCTCCACTTT
TRBJ2-7	TRBV6-1	TRBD2	-	CASSRTSGATYEQYF	TGTGCCAGCAGCAGGACTAGCGGGGCGACCTACGAGCAGTACTTC
TRBJ2-1	TRBV4-3	TRBD1	-	CASSQLGQGFYNEQFF	TGCGCCAGCAGCCAACTAGGACAGGGTTTCTACAATGAGCAGTTCTTC
TRBJ1-5	TRBV19	-	-	CASSFLETNQPQHF	TGTGCCAGTAGTTTTTTAGAAACTAATCAGCCCCAGCATTTT
TRBJ2-5	TRBV6-2/TRBV6-3	TRBD1	many	CASSGPGQETQYF	TGTGCCAGCAGTGGCCCGGGACAGGAGACCCAGTACTTC
TRBJ2-7	TRBV30	-	many	CAWSVESYEQYF	TGTGCCTGGAGTGTAGAGAGCTACGAGCAGTACTTC
TRBJ2-3	TRBV20-1	-	many	CSALTGDTQYF	TGCAGTGCTCTGACAGGCGATACGCAGTATTTT
TRBJ2-7	TRBV6-2/TRBV6-3	-	many	CASSSWTNEQYF	TGTGCCAGCAGTTCCTGGACTAACGAGCAGTACTTC
TRBJ2-3	TRBV2	TRBD2	-	CASTATSGGGSTDTQYF	TGTGCCAGCACCGCGACTAGCGGGGGGGGGAGCACAGATACGCAGTATTTT
TRBJ2-3	TRBV5-1	-	many	CASRWGDTQYF	TGCGCCAGCAGATGGGGAGATACGCAGTATTTT
TRBJ2-5	TRBV18	-	few	CASSRGPRETQYF	TGTGCCAGCTCACGGGGCCCTCGGGAGACCCAGTACTTC
TRBJ1-2	TRBV20-1	-	many	CSASQGEDGYTF	TGCAGTGCTAGCCAGGGCGAGGATGGCTACACCTTC
TRBJ2-5	TRBV6-2/TRBV6-3	-	many	CASSLGGGGRNQETQYF	TGTGCCAGCAGTCTAGGAGGAGGGGGAAGGAACCAAGAGACCCAGTACTTC
TRBJ2-1	TRBV6-1	TRBD1	-	CASSSPGQGSSLFF	TGTGCCAGCAGTTCCCCTGGACAGGGGAGTTCCCTGTTCTTC
TRBJ2-1	TRBV20-1	-	many	CSASPRYNEQFF	TGCAGTGCTAGCCCCAGGTATAATGAGCAGTTCTTC
TRBJ1-5	TRBV18	-	-	CASSKGNSNQPQHF	TGTGCCAGCTCAAAAGGTAATAGCAATCAGCCCCAGCATTTT
TRBJ2-3	TRBV24-1	-	-	CATSDSLGHRSTDTQYF	TGTGCCACCAGTGACAGCCTAGGACATAGAAGCACAGATACGCAGTATTTT
TRBJ1-2	TRBV7-2	-	many	CASSLTDRMGYTF	TGTGCCAGCAGCTTGACGGACAGAATGGGCTACACCTTC
TRBJ2-5	TRBV6-2/TRBV6-3	TRBD2	-	CASSYSDWGGETQYF	TGTGCCAGCAGTTACTCCGATTGGGGGGGAGAGACCCAGTACTTC
TRBJ2-7	TRBV7-2	-	-	CASSPSGTNSYEQCF	TGTGCCAGCAGCCCATCCGGGACAAACTCCTACGAGCAGTGCTTC
TRBJ1-2	TRBV19	TRBD1	-	CASSIDRQGRGGYTF	TGTGCCAGTAGTATAGATCGACAGGGTCGTGGTGGCTACACCTTC
TRBJ2-5	TRBV20-1	-	once	CSARSDPGETQYF	TGCAGTGCTAGGTCTGACCCCGGGGAGACCCAGTACTTC
TRBJ2-2	TRBV10-3	TRBD1	-	CANSPRQGRDTGELFF	TGTGCCAACAGTCCTCGACAGGGGCGAGACACCGGGGAGCTGTTTTTT
TRBJ2-7	TRBV11-2	-	many	CASSPKTGYEQYF	TGTGCCAGCAGCCCCAAGACAGGCTACGAGCAGTACTTC
TRBJ2-7	TRBV2	TRBD1	many	CASSEGQGGNYEQYF	TGTGCCAGCAGTGAAGGACAGGGGGGGAACTACGAGCAGTACTTC
TRBJ2-3	TRBV5-1	-	many	CASSFGSSTDTQYF	TGCGCCAGCAGCTTCGGATCTAGCACAGATACGCAGTATTTT
TRBJ1-2	TRBV20-1	TRBD1	many	CSARPGQGAFGYTF	TGCAGTGCTAGGCCGGGACAGGGGGCTTTTGGCTACACCTTC
TRBJ2-1	TRBV20-1	-	many	CSATPGDEQFF	TGCAGTGCTACCCCGGGGGATGAGCAGTTCTTC
TRBJ2-5	TRBV7-2	-	many	CASSLWGGGETQYF	TGTGCCAGCAGCTTATGGGGAGGCGGCGAGACCCAGTACTTC
TRBJ1-2	TRBV7-2	TRBD1	many	CASSSTGGTYGYTF	TGTGCCAGCAGCTCGACAGGGGGCACCTATGGCTACACCTTC
TRBJ2-3	TRBV7-2	-	once	CASSFYICSARGQGAGADTQYF	-
TRBJ2-1	TRBV12-3/TRBV12-4	-	-	CASSFRGTPNEQFF	TGTGCCAGCAGTTTTCGCGGGACGCCCAATGAGCAGTTCTTC
TRBJ1-6	TRBV6-1	TRBD1	-	CASSRTGGNSPLHF	TGTGCCAGCAGTCGGACAGGTGGGAATTCACCCCTCCACTTT